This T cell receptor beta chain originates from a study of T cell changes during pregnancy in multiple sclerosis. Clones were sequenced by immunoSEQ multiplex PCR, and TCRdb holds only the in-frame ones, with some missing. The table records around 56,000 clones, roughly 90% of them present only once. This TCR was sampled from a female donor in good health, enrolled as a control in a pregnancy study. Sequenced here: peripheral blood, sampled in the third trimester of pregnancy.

CDR3 in amino acids: CASSQDLGPGSEQYF. Written as DNA, the CDR3 is TGCGCCAGCAGCCAAGATTTGGGTCCCGGGAGCGAGCAGTACTTC. The chain couples TRBV4-3 to TRBJ2-7, with D tentatively TRBD2 (6 bases). Per the germline V gene, CDR1 is LGHNA and CDR2 is YSLEER. This CDR3 region has 15 residues. Trimming took 0 bases from V and 6 from J, leaving 15 bases between them.